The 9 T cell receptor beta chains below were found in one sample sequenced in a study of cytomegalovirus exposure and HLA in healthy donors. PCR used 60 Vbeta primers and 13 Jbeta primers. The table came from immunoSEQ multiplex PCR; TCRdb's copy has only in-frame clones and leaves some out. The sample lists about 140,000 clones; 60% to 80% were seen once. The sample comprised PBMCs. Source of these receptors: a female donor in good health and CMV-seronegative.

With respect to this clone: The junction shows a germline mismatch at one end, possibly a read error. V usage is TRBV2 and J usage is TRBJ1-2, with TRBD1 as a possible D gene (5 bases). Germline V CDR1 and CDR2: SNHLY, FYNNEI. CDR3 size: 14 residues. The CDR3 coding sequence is TGTGCCAGCAGTGAGGACGGATCTATCTGGGGCTACCCCTTC. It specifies CASSEDGSIWGYPF. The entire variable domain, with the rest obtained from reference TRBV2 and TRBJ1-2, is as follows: EPEVTQTPSHQVTQMGQEVILRCVPISNHLYFYWYRQILGQKVEFLVSFYNNEISEKSEIFDDQFSVERPDGSNFTLKIRSTKLEDSAMYFCASSEDGSIWGYPFGSGTRLTVV.

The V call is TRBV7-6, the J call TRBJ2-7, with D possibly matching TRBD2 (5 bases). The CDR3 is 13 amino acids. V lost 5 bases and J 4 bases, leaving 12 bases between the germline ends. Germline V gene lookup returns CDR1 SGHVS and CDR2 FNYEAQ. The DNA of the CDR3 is TGTGCCAGCAGCCCGATTCGGGGTTACGAGCAGTACTTC. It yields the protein CASSPIRGYEQYF.

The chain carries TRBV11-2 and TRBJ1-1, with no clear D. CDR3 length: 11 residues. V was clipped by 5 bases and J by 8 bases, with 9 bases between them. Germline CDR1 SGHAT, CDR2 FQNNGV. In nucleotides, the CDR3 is TGTGCCAGCAGCCCAGTCAGGGAAGCTTTCTTT. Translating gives CASSPVREAFF.

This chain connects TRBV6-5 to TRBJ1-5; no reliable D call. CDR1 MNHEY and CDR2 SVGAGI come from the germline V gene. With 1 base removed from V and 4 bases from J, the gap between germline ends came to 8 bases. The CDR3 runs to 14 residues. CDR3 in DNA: TGTGCCAGCAGTTACTGGGCAAGTAATCAGCCCCAGCATTTT. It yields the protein CASSYWASNQPQHF.

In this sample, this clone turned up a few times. The CDR3 DNA reads TGTGCCTGGAGTCTACAGGGGATAGGGGACGAGCAGTACTTC. Translated: CAWSLQGIGDEQYF. The chain has TRBV30 and TRBJ2-7; the match to TRBD1 covers 7 bases. The CDR3 extends over 14 amino acids. From germline, CDR1 is GTSNPN and CDR2 SVGIG (reference sequence). After removal of 2 bases from V and 5 bases from J, the junction contained 9 bases not matched to a gene.

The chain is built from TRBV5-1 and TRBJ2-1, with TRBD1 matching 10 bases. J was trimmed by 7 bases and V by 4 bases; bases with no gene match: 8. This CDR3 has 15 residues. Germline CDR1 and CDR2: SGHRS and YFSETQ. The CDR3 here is CASSDPGQGLNEQFF. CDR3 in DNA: TGCGCCAGCAGCGACCCGGGACAGGGGTTGAATGAGCAGTTCTTC.

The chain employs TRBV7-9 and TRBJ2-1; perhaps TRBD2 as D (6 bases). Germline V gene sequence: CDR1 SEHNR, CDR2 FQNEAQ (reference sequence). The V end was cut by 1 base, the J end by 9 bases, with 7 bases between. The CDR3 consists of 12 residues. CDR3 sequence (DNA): TGTGCCAGCAGCTTAGGGGGAGGTGAGCAGTTCTTC. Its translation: CASSLGGGEQFF.

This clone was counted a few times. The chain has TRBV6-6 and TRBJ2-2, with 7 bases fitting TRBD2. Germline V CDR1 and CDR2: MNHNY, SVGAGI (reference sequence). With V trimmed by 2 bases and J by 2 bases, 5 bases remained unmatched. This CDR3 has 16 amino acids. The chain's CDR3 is CASSYTGTTNTGELFF. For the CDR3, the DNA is TGTGCCAGCAGTTACACCGGGACTACCAACACCGGGGAGCTGTTTTTT.

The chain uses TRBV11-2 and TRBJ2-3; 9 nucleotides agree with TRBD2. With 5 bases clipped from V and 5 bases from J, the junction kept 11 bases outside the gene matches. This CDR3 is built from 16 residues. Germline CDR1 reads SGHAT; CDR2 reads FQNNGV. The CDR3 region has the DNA TGTGCCAGCAGCCCCTCGGGCGGGGGGGCACAAGATACGCAGTATTTT. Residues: CASSPSGGGAQDTQYF.